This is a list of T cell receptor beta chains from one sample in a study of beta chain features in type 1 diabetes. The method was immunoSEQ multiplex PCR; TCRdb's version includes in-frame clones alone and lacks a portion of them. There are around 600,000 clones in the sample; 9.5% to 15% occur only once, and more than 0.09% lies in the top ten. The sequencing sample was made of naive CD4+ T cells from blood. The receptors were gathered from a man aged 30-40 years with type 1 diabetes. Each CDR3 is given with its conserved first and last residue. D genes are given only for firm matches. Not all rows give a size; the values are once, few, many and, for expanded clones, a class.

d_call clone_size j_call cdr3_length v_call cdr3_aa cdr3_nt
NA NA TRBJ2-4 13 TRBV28 CASRGHGANIQYF TGTGCCAGCAGGGGGCATGGGGCAAACATTCAGTACTTC
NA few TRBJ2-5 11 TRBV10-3 CATARGGTQYF TGTGCCACGGCCCGGGGTGGGACCCAGTACTTC
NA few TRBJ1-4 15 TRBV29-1 CSVEDHVGANEKLFF TGCAGCGTTGAAGATCATGTAGGGGCTAATGAAAAACTGTTTTTT
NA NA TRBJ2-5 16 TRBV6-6 CASSYSGGHDQETQYF TGTGCCAGCAGTTACTCAGGGGGACACGACCAAGAGACCCAGTACTTC
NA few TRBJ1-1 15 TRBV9 CASSAGYLTGTEAFF TGTGCCAGCAGCGCCGGGTACCTTACGGGGACTGAAGCTTTCTTT
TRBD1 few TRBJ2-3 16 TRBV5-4 CASSSNRDSLYPTQYF TGTGCCAGCAGCTCGAACCGGGACAGTCTTTACCCCACGCAGTATTTT
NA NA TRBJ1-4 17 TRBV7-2 CASSPSEWGASAEKLFF TGTGCCAGCAGCCCTAGCGAGTGGGGGGCGAGTGCGGAAAAACTGTTTTTT
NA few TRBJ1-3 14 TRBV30 CAAQTGSSGNTIYF TGTGCCGCCCAGACAGGCTCCTCTGGAAACACCATATATTTT
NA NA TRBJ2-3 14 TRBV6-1 CASTEERNTDTQYF TGTGCCAGCACCGAAGAGAGGAACACAGATACGCAGTATTTT
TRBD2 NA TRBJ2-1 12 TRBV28 CASSLVAGGQFF TGTGCCAGCAGTTTAGTAGCGGGGGGGCAGTTCTTC
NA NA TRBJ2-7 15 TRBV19 CASSLGRVSPYEQYF TGTGCCAGTAGTCTCGGTAGGGTTAGTCCCTACGAGCAGTACTTC
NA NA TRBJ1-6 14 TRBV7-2 CASSYGTHNSPLHF TGTGCCAGCAGCTACGGGACACATAATTCACCCCTCCACTTT
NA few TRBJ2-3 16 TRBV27 CASSFMAGYLPDTQYF TGTGCCAGCAGTTTCATGGCAGGGTATCTCCCAGATACGCAGTATTTT
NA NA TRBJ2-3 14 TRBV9 CASSVLDYTDTQYF TGTGCCAGCAGCGTTTTGGACTATACTGATACGCAGTATTTT
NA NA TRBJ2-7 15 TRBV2 CASSDPQSAAYEQYF TGTGCCAGCAGTGACCCCCAAAGCGCAGCCTACGAGCAGTACTTC
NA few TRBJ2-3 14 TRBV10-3 CAIRGNEGPDTQYF TGTGCCATCAGGGGGAATGAGGGGCCAGATACGCAGTATTTT
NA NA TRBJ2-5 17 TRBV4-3 CASSQDWFGRLQETQYF TGCGCCAGCAGCCAAGATTGGTTTGGCAGATTACAAGAGACCCAGTACTTC
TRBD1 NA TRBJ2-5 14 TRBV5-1 CASSEQGAQETQYF TGCGCCAGCAGTGAACAGGGGGCCCAAGAGACCCAGTACTTC
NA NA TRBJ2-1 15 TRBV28 CASSPPRGFNNEQFF TGTGCCAGCAGTCCCCCCCGGGGGTTCAACAATGAGCAGTTCTTC
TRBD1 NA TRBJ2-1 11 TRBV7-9 CASSPDRVGFF TGTGCCAGCAGCCCGGACAGGGTTGGGTTCTTC
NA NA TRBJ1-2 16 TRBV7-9 CASSSGTGGAAHGYTF TGTGCCAGCAGCTCGGGGACGGGTGGCGCGGCACATGGCTACACCTTC
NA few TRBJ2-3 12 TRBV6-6 CASSYGPDTQYF TGTGCCAGCAGTTACGGCCCAGATACGCAGTATTTT
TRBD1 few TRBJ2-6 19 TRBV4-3 CASSQDPGQRYSGANVLTF TGCGCCAGCAGCCAAGATCCGGGACAGAGGTACTCTGGGGCCAACGTCCTGACTTTC
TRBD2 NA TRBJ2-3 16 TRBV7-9 CASSLWASGVADTQYF TGTGCCAGCAGCTTATGGGCTAGCGGGGTCGCAGATACGCAGTATTTT
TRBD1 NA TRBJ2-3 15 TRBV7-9 CASSPTGGSTDTQYF TGTGCCAGCAGCCCGACAGGGGGGAGCACAGATACGCAGTATTTT
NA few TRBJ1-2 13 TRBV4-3 CASSHGGGYGYTF TGCGCCAGCAGCCACGGGGGCGGCTATGGCTACACCTTC
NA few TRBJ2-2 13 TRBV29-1 CSARGPNTGELFF TGCAGCGCCCGCGGACCGAACACCGGGGAGCTGTTTTTT
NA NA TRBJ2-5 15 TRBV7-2 CASSLAAGNQETQYF TGTGCCAGCAGCTTAGCTGCGGGGAACCAAGAGACCCAGTACTTC
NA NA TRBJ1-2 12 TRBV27 CASSSGLYGYTF TGTGCCAGCAGTTCAGGGCTGTATGGCTACACCTTC
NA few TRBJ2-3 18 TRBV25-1 CASSEYDGRVDTTDTQYF TGTGCCAGCAGTGAATATGATGGCAGGGTGGACACCACAGATACGCAGTATTTT
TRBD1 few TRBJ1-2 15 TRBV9 CASSVGGQGTYGYTF TGTGCCAGCAGCGTAGGTGGACAGGGGACCTATGGCTACACCTTC
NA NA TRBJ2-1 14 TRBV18 CASSPATGRNEQFF TGTGCCAGCTCACCAGCTACAGGGAGAAATGAGCAGTTCTTC
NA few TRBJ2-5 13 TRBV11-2 CASSGGYEETQYF TGTGCCAGCAGTGGCGGCTACGAAGAGACCCAGTACTTC
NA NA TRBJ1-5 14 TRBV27 CASSLMGENQPQHF TGTGCCAGCAGTTTAATGGGGGAAAATCAGCCCCAGCATTTT
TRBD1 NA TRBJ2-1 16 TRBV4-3 CASSQDEGTGGGEQFF TGCGCCAGCAGCCAAGATGAAGGGACAGGGGGGGGTGAGCAGTTCTTC
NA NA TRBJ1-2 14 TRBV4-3 CASSQDSLNYGYTF TGCGCCAGCAGCCAAGATTCATTGAACTATGGCTACACCTTC
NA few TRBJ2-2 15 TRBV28 CASSANHANTGELFF TGTGCCAGCAGTGCCAACCACGCGAACACCGGGGAGCTGTTTTTT
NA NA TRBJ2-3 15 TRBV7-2 CASSLRGGSTDTQYF TGTGCCAGCAGCTTGCGGGGTGGGAGCACAGATACGCAGTATTTT
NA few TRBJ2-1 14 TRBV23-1 CASSQSHRVDEQFF TGCGCCAGCAGTCAATCTCACAGGGTGGATGAGCAGTTCTTC
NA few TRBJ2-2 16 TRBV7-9 CASSFPRGDNTGELFF TGTGCCAGCAGCTTCCCCCGCGGGGACAACACCGGGGAGCTGTTTTTT
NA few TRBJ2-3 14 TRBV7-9 CASSPSGNTDTQYF TGTGCCAGCAGCCCCTCGGGGAACACAGATACGCAGTATTTT
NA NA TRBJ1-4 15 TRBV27 CASSFIGSTNEKLFF TGTGCCAGCAGTTTCATCGGCTCGACGAATGAAAAACTGTTTTTT
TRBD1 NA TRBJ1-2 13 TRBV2 CASSGQGNYGYTF TGTGCCAGCAGTGGACAGGGAAACTATGGCTACACCTTC
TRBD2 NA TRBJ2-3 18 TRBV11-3 CASSDYLAGGPETDTQYF TGTGCCAGCAGCGATTACCTAGCGGGGGGGCCGGAGACAGATACGCAGTATTTT
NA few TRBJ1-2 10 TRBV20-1 CSARTTGYTF TGCAGTGCTAGGACAACTGGCTACACCTTC
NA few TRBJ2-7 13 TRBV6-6 CASTIGAAYEQYF TGTGCCAGCACTATCGGGGCCGCCTACGAGCAGTACTTC
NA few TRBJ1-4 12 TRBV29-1 CSTKGVNEKLFF TGCAGCACTAAAGGGGTTAATGAAAAACTGTTTTTT
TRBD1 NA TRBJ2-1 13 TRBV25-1 CASSGQGGNEQFF TGTGCCAGCAGTGGACAGGGTGGAAATGAGCAGTTCTTC
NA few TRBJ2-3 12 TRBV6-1 CASREVADTQYF TGTGCCTCCAGAGAGGTGGCAGATACGCAGTATTTT
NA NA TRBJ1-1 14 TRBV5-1 CASSASGQNTEAFF TGCGCCAGCAGCGCCTCGGGACAGAACACTGAAGCTTTCTTT
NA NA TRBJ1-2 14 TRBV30 CAWSVLQGREGYTF TGTGCCTGGAGTGTTCTACAGGGTAGGGAAGGCTACACCTTC